A single sample is the source of the 10 T cell receptor beta chains below, sequenced in a study of response to subunit inactivated influenza vaccine. A single record per CDR3 protein comes from TCRdb applying MiXCR to the RT-PCR reads. This sample has about 650,000 distinct CDR3 sequences; approximately 14% occur once, and the top ten carry roughly 11%. This specimen was PBMCs from blood, taken less than 13 days after vaccination. The receptors derive from a man aged 45-65 years who received an inactivated influenza vaccine.

The chain carries TRBV3-1 and TRBJ2-7, with 7 nucleotides matching TRBD1. V trimming: 6 bases; J trimming: 3 bases; junction bases outside the gene matches: 11. Germline loops: CDR1 LGHDT, CDR2 YNNKEL (reference sequence). The CDR3 runs to 15 residues. The CDR3 loop is CASSQFTGAGYEQYF. CDR3 nucleotide sequence: TGTGCCAGCAGTCAGTTTACAGGGGCGGGCTACGAGCAGTACTTC.

The rearrangement uses TRBV7-9 and TRBJ2-1, with TRBD1 matching over 7 bases. The CDR3 loop spans 15 amino acids. Germline V gene sequence: CDR1 SEHNR, CDR2 FQNEAQ (reference sequence). The V and J ends lost 5 bases and 4 bases, in that order; junction bases with no gene match: 8. CDR3 bases: TGTGCCAGCAGCAAAACAGGGGTGAGGTACAATGAGCAGTTCTTC. This gives the protein CASSKTGVRYNEQFF.

This clonotype was observed a few times. CDR3 coding DNA: TGCGCCAGCAGCTCGACAAATAAAAACACTGAAGCTTTCTTT. This gives the protein CASSSTNKNTEAFF. The V gene is TRBV5-1, the J gene TRBJ1-1; no definite D call. Germline-derived CDR1 and CDR2 are SGHRS and YFSETQ. The V end lost 3 bases, the J end lost 2 bases, and 11 bases lay between the germline ends. The CDR3 has 14 residues.

This clonotype has more than one count but fewer than ten. The gene calls are TRBV4-3 and TRBJ2-7; tentatively, D is TRBD1 or TRBD2 (6 bases each). The CDR3 is 13 residues long. CDR1 and CDR2 from the germline V gene are LGHNA and YSLEER. V shed 0 bases and J shed 7 bases, with 10 bases lying between them. CDR3 sequence: CASSQETGGEQYF. CDR3 nucleotides: TGCGCCAGCAGCCAAGAGACAGGAGGGGAGCAGTACTTC.

The chain couples TRBV29-1 to TRBJ1-2; no firm D call. Trimming pared 4 bases from V and 2 bases from J, leaving 8 bases between. The CDR3 length is 12 residues. Germline V lookup: CDR1 SQVTM, CDR2 ANQGSEA. CDR3 sequence (DNA): TGCAGCGTTGGCAGCCCAAACTATGGCTACACCTTC. Its protein is CSVGSPNYGYTF.

This clonotype was counted ten times or more. This CDR3 reads CASSLVGGGVYTDTQYF. The CDR3 nucleotides are TGTGCCAGCAGCTTAGTCGGCGGGGGGGTTTACACAGATACGCAGTATTTT. The chain carries TRBV7-2 and TRBJ2-3; 9 bases fit TRBD2. The CDR3 totals 17 residues. Germline values: CDR1 SGHTA, CDR2 FQGNSA. V shed 1 base and J 2 bases; nucleotides not matched to a gene: 7. The variable domain in full, completed from reference TRBV7-2 and TRBJ2-3, reads GAGVSQSPSNKVTEKGKDVELRCDPISGHTALYWYRQSLGQGLEFLIYFQGNSAPDKSGLPSDRFSAERTGGSVSTLTIQRTQQEDSAVYLCASSLVGGGVYTDTQYFGPGTRLTVL.

This clonotype was counted only a few times. The genes are TRBV7-2 and TRBJ1-4, with D possibly TRBD1 on 5 matching bases. There are 15 residues in the CDR3. The ends were cut back, 1 base at V and 8 bases at J, with 14 bases in the middle. Germline loops: CDR1 SGHTA, CDR2 FQGNSA. The CDR3, as DNA: TGTGCCAGCAGCTTAGGGGGGGGAGGCGGCGAAAAACTGTTTTTT. Translation gives CASSLGGGGGEKLFF.

This clonotype was picked up many times. V usage is TRBV12-3 or TRBV12-4 and J usage is TRBJ1-2; D possibly corresponds to TRBD1 (6 bases). V shed 6 bases and J shed 2 bases, with 10 bases lying between them. The CDR3 extends over 13 amino acids. This chain's CDR3 is CASRETGNYGYTF. The CDR3 DNA follows: TGTGCCAGCAGAGAAACAGGGAACTATGGCTACACCTTC.

The chain employs TRBV19 and TRBJ1-5; 7 nucleotides align to TRBD1. The CDR3 is made up of 15 amino acids. V trimming: 3 bases; J trimming: 3 bases; junction bases outside the gene matches: 5. Germline V gene data show CDR1 as LNHDA and CDR2 as SQIVND (reference sequence). The CDR3: CASSMTGTINQPQHF. In DNA, the CDR3 is TGTGCCAGTAGTATGACAGGGACCATCAATCAGCCCCAGCATTTT.

This sequence joins TRBV12-3 or TRBV12-4 and TRBJ2-5; 12 bases fit TRBD2. Unmatched junction bases numbered 7, after V lost 6 bases and J lost 8 bases. The CDR3 length is 14 residues. CDR3 nucleotide sequence: TGTGCCAGCAGCCCGCCTAGCGGGGGGGATACCCAGTACTTC. It specifies CASSPPSGGDTQYF.